Listed here are 7 T cell receptor beta chains from one sample, sequenced in a study of T cells after yellow fever vaccination. TCRdb re-derived calls from the 5' RACE reads in MiXCR, one entry per CDR3 protein. The sample includes roughly 85,000 distinct CDR3 sequences, roughly 13% seen only once; the top ten take around 23%. The sample consisted of CD8+ T cells not binding an NS4B(214-222) dextramer, sorted from PBMCs, taken around 3 weeks after the first yellow fever vaccination. Receptor source: a man aged 18-30 years who received the YFV17D yellow fever vaccine.

Worth noting for this clonotype: A much larger clone is a single base away; this may be a read error. The V and J genes are TRBV3-1 and TRBJ1-5; D gene unclear. This CDR3 is built from 14 residues. Looked up from germline, CDR1 is LGHDT and CDR2 is YNNKEL (reference sequence). The CDR3 DNA follows: TGTGCCACCAGCCAGGAAGGCGAGAATCAGCCCCAGCATTTT. This translates into CATSQEGENQPQHF.

This chain links TRBV20-1 with TRBJ1-6; tentative D call: TRBD1 (5 bases). The CDR3 loop spans 11 amino acids. Germline V CDR1 and CDR2: DFQATT, SNEGSKA (reference sequence). The CDR3 DNA reads TGCGGAATTTCCAGGGATTCACCCCTCCACTTT. Its protein product is CGISRDSPLHF.

The rearrangement links TRBV12-3 or TRBV12-4 to TRBJ2-7, with 12 positions matching TRBD2. This CDR3 is built from 15 residues. The J segment lost 3 bases and the V segment lost 5 bases, leaving 5 bases of the junction unmatched. CDR3 sequence: CASSNPLAGGYEQYF. The DNA for the CDR3 is TGTGCCAGCAGTAACCCACTAGCGGGGGGCTACGAGCAGTACTTC.

The genes are TRBV27 and TRBJ2-2; 12 positions agree with TRBD1. Trimming removed 2 bases from V and 2 bases from J; junction bases left unmatched: 6. This CDR3 contains 18 residues. From germline, CDR1 is MNHEY and CDR2 SMNVEV (reference sequence). CDR3 DNA sequence: TGTGCCAGCAGTTTAAAATGGGGACAGGGGGCCAACACCGGGGAGCTGTTTTTT. Residues: CASSLKWGQGANTGELFF.

This clonotype appeared a few times. V is TRBV12-3 or TRBV12-4 and J is TRBJ2-5, with a weak D call TRBD2 (6 bases). V dropped 6 bases and J dropped 0 bases, with 14 bases sitting between them. The CDR3 totals 15 residues. The CDR3 DNA follows: TGTGCCAGCAGGAGGACCGGGGACTACCAAGAGACCCAGTACTTC. Encoded protein: CASRRTGDYQETQYF.

The V gene is TRBV5-1, the J gene TRBJ2-5; 9 positions agree with TRBD2. Trimming took 5 bases from V and 1 from J; bases not matched to a gene: 6. CDR3 size: 15 residues. Germline assignment: CDR1 SGHRS and CDR2 YFSETQ. DNA of the CDR3: TGCGCCAGCAGTTCAGCGGGAGGCCTCCAAGAGACCCAGTACTTC. Translation: CASSSAGGLQETQYF.

In regard to this clonotype: This may be a read error: a much more frequent sequence differs by one nucleotide. The rearrangement joins TRBV4-1 to TRBJ1-6; 8 positions match TRBD1. Germline V gene lookup returns CDR1 MGHRA and CDR2 YSYEKL. The CDR3 covers 16 residues. The CDR3 sequence is CVSSRPGTGGNSPLHF. The CDR3 DNA follows: TGCGTCAGCAGCCGACCGGGCACAGGGGGAAATTCACCCCTCCACTTT.